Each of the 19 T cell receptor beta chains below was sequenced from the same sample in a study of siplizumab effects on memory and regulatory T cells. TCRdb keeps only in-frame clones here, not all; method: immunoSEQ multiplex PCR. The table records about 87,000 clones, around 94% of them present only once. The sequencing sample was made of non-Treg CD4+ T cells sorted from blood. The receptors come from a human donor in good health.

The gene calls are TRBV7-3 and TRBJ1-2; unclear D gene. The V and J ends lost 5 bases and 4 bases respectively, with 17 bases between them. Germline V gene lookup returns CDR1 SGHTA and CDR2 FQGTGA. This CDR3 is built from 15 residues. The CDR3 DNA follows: TGTGCCAGCAGCCCCTCGGGTACCGAGGGCTATGGCTACACCTTC. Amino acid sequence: CASSPSGTEGYGYTF.

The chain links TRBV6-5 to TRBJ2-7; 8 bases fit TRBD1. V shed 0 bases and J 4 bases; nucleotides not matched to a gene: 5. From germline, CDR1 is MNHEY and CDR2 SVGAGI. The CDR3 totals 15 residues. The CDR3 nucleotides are TGTGCCAGCAGTTACTCGAGCAGGGGGCGGTACGAGCAGTACTTC. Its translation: CASSYSSRGRYEQYF.

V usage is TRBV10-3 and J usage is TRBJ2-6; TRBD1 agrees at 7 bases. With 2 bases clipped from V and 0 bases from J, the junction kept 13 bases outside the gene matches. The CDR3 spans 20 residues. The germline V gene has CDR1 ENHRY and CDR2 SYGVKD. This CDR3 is CAISETTGMIRGSGANVLTF. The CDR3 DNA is TGTGCCATCAGTGAGACGACAGGGATGATTCGGGGCTCTGGGGCCAACGTCCTGACTTTC.

CDR3 sequence reads: CATRDRSTDTQYF. For the CDR3, the DNA is TGTGCCACCCGGGACAGGAGTACAGATACGCAGTATTTT. J is TRBJ2-3 and V is TRBV10-3, with 8 bases lining up with TRBD1. In germline, CDR1 is ENHRY, CDR2 SYGVKD. The CDR3 runs 13 residues. V shed 10 bases, J shed 3 bases, and the junction held 6 bases outside the gene matches.

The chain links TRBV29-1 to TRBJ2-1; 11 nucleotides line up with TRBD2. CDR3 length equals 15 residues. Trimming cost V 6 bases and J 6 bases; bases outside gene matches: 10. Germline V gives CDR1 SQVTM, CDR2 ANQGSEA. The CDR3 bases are TGCAGCGTAGCCCTCACTAGCGGGAGTGTCAATGAGCAGTTCTTC. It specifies CSVALTSGSVNEQFF.

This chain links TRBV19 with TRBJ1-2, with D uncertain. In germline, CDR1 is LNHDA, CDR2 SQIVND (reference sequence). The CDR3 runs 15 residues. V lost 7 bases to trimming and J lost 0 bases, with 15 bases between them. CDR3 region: CASTLWSRANYGYTF. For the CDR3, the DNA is TGTGCCAGTACCTTATGGAGCAGAGCTAACTATGGCTACACCTTC.

The CDR3 DNA is TGTGCCATCAGTGAGACCTATGGCTACACCTTC. This codes for CAISETYGYTF. V gene TRBV10-3 combines with J gene TRBJ1-2, with no clear D. Germline CDR1 and CDR2: ENHRY and SYGVKD. The germline V and J ends were trimmed by 2 bases and 4 bases, with 2 bases remaining between them. The CDR3 contains 11 residues.

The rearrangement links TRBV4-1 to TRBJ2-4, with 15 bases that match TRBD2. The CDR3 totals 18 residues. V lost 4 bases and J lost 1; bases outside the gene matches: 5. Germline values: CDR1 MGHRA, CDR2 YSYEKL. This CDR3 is CASSPGLAGGLAKNIQYF. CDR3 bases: TGCGCCAGCAGCCCGGGACTAGCGGGAGGACTGGCCAAAAACATTCAGTACTTC.

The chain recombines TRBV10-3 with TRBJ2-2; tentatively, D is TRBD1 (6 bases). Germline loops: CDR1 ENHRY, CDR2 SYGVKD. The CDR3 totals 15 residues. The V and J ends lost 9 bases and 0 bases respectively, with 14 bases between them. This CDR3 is CAIGLGASNTGELFF. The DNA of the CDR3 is TGTGCCATTGGCCTGGGGGCCTCGAACACCGGGGAGCTGTTTTTT.

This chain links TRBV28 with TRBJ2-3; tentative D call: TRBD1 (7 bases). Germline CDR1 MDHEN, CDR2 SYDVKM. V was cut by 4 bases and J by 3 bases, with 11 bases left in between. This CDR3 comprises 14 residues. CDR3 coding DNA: TGTGCCAGCAGTTCGACAGGGAGGACAGATACGCAGTATTTT. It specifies CASSSTGRTDTQYF.

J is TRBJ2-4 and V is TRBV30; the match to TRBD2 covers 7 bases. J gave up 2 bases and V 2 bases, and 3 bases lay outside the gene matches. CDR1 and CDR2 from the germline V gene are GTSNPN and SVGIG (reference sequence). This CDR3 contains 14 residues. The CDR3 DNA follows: TGTGCCTGGAGTCACGGGGGGTCCAAAAACATTCAGTACTTC. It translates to CAWSHGGSKNIQYF.

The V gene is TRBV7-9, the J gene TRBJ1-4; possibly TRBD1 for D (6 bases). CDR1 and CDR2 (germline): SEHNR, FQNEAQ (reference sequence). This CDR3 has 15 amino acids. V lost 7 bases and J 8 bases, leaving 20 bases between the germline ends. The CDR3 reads CASTGRVGASEKLFF. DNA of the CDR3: TGTGCCAGCACCGGCCGGGTGGGGGCCTCAGAAAAACTGTTTTTT.

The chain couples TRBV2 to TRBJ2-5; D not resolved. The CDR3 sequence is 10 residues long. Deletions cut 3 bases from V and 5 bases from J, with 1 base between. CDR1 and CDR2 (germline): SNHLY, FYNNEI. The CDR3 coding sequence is TGTGCCAGCAGTGATGAGACCCAGTACTTC. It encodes CASSDETQYF.

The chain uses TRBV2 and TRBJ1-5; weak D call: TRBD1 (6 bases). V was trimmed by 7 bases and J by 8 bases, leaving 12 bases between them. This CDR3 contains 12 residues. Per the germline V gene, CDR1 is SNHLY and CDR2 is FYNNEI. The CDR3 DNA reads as TGTGCCAGCAAACTAGGGGGGGAGCCCCAGCATTTT. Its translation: CASKLGGEPQHF.

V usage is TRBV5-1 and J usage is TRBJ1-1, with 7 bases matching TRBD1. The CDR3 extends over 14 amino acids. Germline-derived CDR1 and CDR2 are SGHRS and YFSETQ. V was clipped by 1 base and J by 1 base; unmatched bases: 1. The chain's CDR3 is CASSLTGENTEAFF. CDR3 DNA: TGCGCCAGCAGCTTGACAGGGGAGAACACTGAAGCTTTCTTT.

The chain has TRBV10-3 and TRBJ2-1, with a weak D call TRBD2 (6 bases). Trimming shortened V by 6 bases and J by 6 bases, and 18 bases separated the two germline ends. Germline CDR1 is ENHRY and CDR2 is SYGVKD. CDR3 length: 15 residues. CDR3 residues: CAIRTDSGEGNEQFF. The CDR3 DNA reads TGTGCCATCAGGACGGACTCGGGAGAGGGCAATGAGCAGTTCTTC.

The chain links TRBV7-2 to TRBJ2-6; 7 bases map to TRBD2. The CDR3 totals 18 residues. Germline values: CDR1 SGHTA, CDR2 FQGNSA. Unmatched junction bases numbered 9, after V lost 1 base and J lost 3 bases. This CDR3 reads CASSLERGRALGANVLTF. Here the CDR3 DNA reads TGTGCCAGCAGCTTAGAACGCGGGAGAGCGCTTGGGGCCAACGTCCTGACTTTC.

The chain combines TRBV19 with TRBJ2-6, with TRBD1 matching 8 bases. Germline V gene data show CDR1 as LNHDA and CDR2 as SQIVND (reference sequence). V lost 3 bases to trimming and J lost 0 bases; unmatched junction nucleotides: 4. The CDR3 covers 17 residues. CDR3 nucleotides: TGTGCCAGTAGTATCACGACAGGGGACTCTGGGGCCAACGTCCTGACTTTC. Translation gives CASSITTGDSGANVLTF.

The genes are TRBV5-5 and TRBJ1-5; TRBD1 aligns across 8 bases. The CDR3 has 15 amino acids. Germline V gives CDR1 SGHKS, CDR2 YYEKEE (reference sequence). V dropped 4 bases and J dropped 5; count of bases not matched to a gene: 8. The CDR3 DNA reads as TGTGCCAGCAGCCATCAGGGGGCGAGAGATCAGCCCCAGCATTTT. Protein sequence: CASSHQGARDQPQHF.